This T cell receptor (beta chain) was captured in a study of blood T cell repertoires in COVID-19. Looking at the study overall: There were acute and convalescent COVID-19 samples, and they came from the United States, Italy and Spain. The analysed material was cDNA or gDNA that came from T cells, B-cell-depleted T cells, or PBMCs.

Authors' processing steps: Quantification of nucleated cells was approximated via reference gene primer amplification. Clones were read by immunoSEQ multiplex PCR, and TCRdb kept only the in-frame ones, dropping some. The DNA gave D and trimming, while V, J and clone size come from that table. Of fewer than 300,000 clones detected, around 87% appear once; the ten largest clones hold over 2%. The CDR3 covers 19 residues. V trimming: 0 bases; J trimming: 1 base; junction bases outside the gene matches: 12. CDR1 is SGDLS and CDR2 is YYNGEE in the germline V gene. This sequence originates from a woman aged 45-65 years with acute or convalescent COVID-19. Sequencing was done on a sample of peripheral blood. The chain links TRBV9 to TRBJ2-5; 10 bases agree with TRBD2. In DNA form, the CDR3 reads TGTGCCAGCAGCGTAGGGGGCGCGCTAGCGGGAGTCGGCCAAGAGACCCAGTACTTC. Translation: CASSVGGALAGVGQETQYF.